A selection of T cell receptor beta chains follows, all from one sample in a study of regulatory T cells in long-lasting Graves disease. Using its own MiXCR run on the multiplex PCR reads, TCRdb lists one record per CDR3 protein. The table lists 350,000 to 400,000 distinct CDR3 sequences, around 16% of them singletons. The sample consisted of peripheral blood mononuclear cells (PBMCs), taken at new diagnosis, from a patient treated with antithyroid drugs. The receptor source for this set is a female donor with Graves disease. Both conserved end residues are part of each CDR3. A D gene is named only where the DNA matches it firmly. Clone size, where shown, is once, few, many, or a class for clones that have expanded.

d_gene: .; j_gene: TRBJ1-2; v_gene: TRBV5-1; abundance: many; CDR3nt: TGCGCCAGCAGTCCGAAGGGGCAGATCTATGGCTACACCTTC; CDR3aa: CASSPKGQIYGYTF
d_gene: .; j_gene: TRBJ2-1; v_gene: TRBV4-3; abundance: .; CDR3nt: TGCGCCAGCAGCCAAGGTTTGGTGGGGAATGAGCAGTTCTTC; CDR3aa: CASSQGLVGNEQFF
d_gene: TRBD1; j_gene: TRBJ2-1; v_gene: TRBV27; abundance: many; CDR3nt: TGTGCCAGCAATAAGGGACAGGTCTTCTACAATGAGCAGTTCTTC; CDR3aa: CASNKGQVFYNEQFF
d_gene: TRBD1; j_gene: TRBJ1-4; v_gene: TRBV9; abundance: few; CDR3nt: TGTGCCAGCAGCGTAGCAGGGTCAGGGGGCGGTGAAAAACTGTTTTTT; CDR3aa: CASSVAGSGGGEKLFF
d_gene: .; j_gene: TRBJ1-2; v_gene: TRBV7-2; abundance: few; CDR3nt: TGTGCCAGCAACATACAAACGGCGGGCTATGGCTACACCTTC; CDR3aa: CASNIQTAGYGYTF
d_gene: .; j_gene: TRBJ2-3; v_gene: TRBV5-1; abundance: .; CDR3nt: TGCGCCAGCAGCTTGAACGGGGGCAGAGACACAGATACGCAGTATTTT; CDR3aa: CASSLNGGRDTDTQYF
d_gene: .; j_gene: TRBJ1-4; v_gene: TRBV5-5; abundance: many; CDR3nt: TGTGCCAGCAGCTTGGTTTTAAGGGAGTCTAATGAAAAACTGTTTTTT; CDR3aa: CASSLVLRESNEKLFF
d_gene: .; j_gene: TRBJ1-3; v_gene: TRBV7-6; abundance: few; CDR3nt: TGTGCCAGCAGCTCCCGCCTTACCGGGTACAGGGCTGGAAACACCATATATTTT; CDR3aa: CASSSRLTGYRAGNTIYF
d_gene: .; j_gene: TRBJ1-2; v_gene: TRBV13; abundance: many; CDR3nt: TGTGCCAGCATAGGTGGCTACACCTTC; CDR3aa: CASIGGYTF
d_gene: TRBD1; j_gene: TRBJ1-2; v_gene: TRBV20-1; abundance: .; CDR3nt: TGCAGTGCTAAACCACCGGGACAGAAAATATATGGCTACACCTTC; CDR3aa: CSAKPPGQKIYGYTF
d_gene: TRBD1; j_gene: TRBJ2-2; v_gene: TRBV15; abundance: many; CDR3nt: TGTGCCACCAGCAGAGTCCCTCAGGGGGCCCGAAACACCGGGGAGCTGTTTTTT; CDR3aa: CATSRVPQGARNTGELFF
d_gene: .; j_gene: TRBJ2-1; v_gene: TRBV28; abundance: many; CDR3nt: TGTGCCAGCAGTCCCCATGGGGGTAGGGTGGGTAACAATGAGCAGTTCTTC; CDR3aa: CASSPHGGRVGNNEQFF
d_gene: .; j_gene: TRBJ2-3; v_gene: TRBV13; abundance: many; CDR3nt: TGTGCCAGCAGCACCGGCCGCACAGATACGCAGTATTTT; CDR3aa: CASSTGRTDTQYF
d_gene: .; j_gene: TRBJ1-6; v_gene: TRBV3-1; abundance: many; CDR3nt: TGTGCCAGCAGCCAAGTATCAGATTATAATTCACCCCTCCACTTT; CDR3aa: CASSQVSDYNSPLHF
d_gene: TRBD2; j_gene: TRBJ2-7; v_gene: TRBV20-1; abundance: .; CDR3nt: TGCAGTGCTAATACACCCGGGACTAGCGTGACCGAGCAGTACTTC; CDR3aa: CSANTPGTSVTEQYF
d_gene: .; j_gene: TRBJ1-1; v_gene: TRBV13; abundance: few; CDR3nt: TGTGCCAGCAGCTTAGGCCAGGCTCCTGCGGCTGAAGCTTTCTTT; CDR3aa: CASSLGQAPAAEAFF
d_gene: .; j_gene: TRBJ2-1; v_gene: TRBV4-1; abundance: few; CDR3nt: TGCGCCAGCAGCGGAGGGGGGATCTCCTACAATGAGCAGTTCTTC; CDR3aa: CASSGGGISYNEQFF
d_gene: TRBD2; j_gene: TRBJ2-1; v_gene: TRBV20-1; abundance: .; CDR3nt: TGCAGTGCTATGAGCGGGGGATATAACAATGAGCAGTTCTTC; CDR3aa: CSAMSGGYNNEQFF
d_gene: TRBD2; j_gene: TRBJ2-5; v_gene: TRBV27; abundance: many; CDR3nt: TGTGCCAGCAGTAAAGAGATAGCGGGAGGAGAGACCCAGTACTTC; CDR3aa: CASSKEIAGGETQYF
d_gene: .; j_gene: TRBJ2-5; v_gene: TRBV3-1; abundance: many; CDR3nt: TGTGCCAGCAGCCAAGACGTGCAGGGGACGATGGCGACCCAGTACTTC; CDR3aa: CASSQDVQGTMATQYF
d_gene: .; j_gene: TRBJ2-1; v_gene: TRBV11-2; abundance: many; CDR3nt: TGTGCCAGCAGCTTAGGGTCCTGGGAGTTCTTC; CDR3aa: CASSLGSWEFF
d_gene: TRBD1; j_gene: TRBJ1-4; v_gene: TRBV5-1; abundance: .; CDR3nt: TGCGCCAGCAGCTTTACAGGGGGCACTAATGAAAAACTGTTTTTT; CDR3aa: CASSFTGGTNEKLFF
d_gene: .; j_gene: TRBJ1-5; v_gene: TRBV2; abundance: many; CDR3nt: TGTGCCAGCAGCCCAGGGTTCAATCAGCCCCAGCATTTT; CDR3aa: CASSPGFNQPQHF
d_gene: .; j_gene: TRBJ1-1; v_gene: TRBV7-2; abundance: few; CDR3nt: TGTGCCAGCAAAGGGACGCTACTACCGAACACTGAAGCTTTCTTT; CDR3aa: CASKGTLLPNTEAFF
d_gene: .; j_gene: TRBJ1-5; v_gene: TRBV12-3/TRBV12-4; abundance: .; CDR3nt: TGTGCCAGCAGTTTAGTCCAGGACGGAGGCAATCAGCCCCAGCATTTT; CDR3aa: CASSLVQDGGNQPQHF
d_gene: TRBD2; j_gene: TRBJ2-7; v_gene: TRBV29-1; abundance: many; CDR3nt: TGCAGCGTTGGGTGGACTAGCGAAACCTACGAGCAGTACTTC; CDR3aa: CSVGWTSETYEQYF
d_gene: .; j_gene: TRBJ1-4; v_gene: TRBV20-1; abundance: many; CDR3nt: TGCAGTGCTGGCCGGGACCAACGAGAAAAACTGTTTTTT; CDR3aa: CSAGRDQREKLFF
d_gene: .; j_gene: TRBJ2-7; v_gene: TRBV29-1; abundance: many; CDR3nt: TGCAGCGTTGGAGACCCGAGCTCCTACGAGCAGTACTTC; CDR3aa: CSVGDPSSYEQYF
d_gene: TRBD1; j_gene: TRBJ1-2; v_gene: TRBV2; abundance: many; CDR3nt: TGTGCCAACAACAGGGGTCCGGGTGGCTACACCTTC; CDR3aa: CANNRGPGGYTF
d_gene: .; j_gene: TRBJ1-2; v_gene: TRBV7-9; abundance: .; CDR3nt: TGTGCCAGCAGCCACATACAGGGAGGCGTTGGCTACACCTTC; CDR3aa: CASSHIQGGVGYTF
d_gene: .; j_gene: TRBJ1-5; v_gene: TRBV19; abundance: .; CDR3nt: TGTGCCAGTAGTATAGACCCAAACAGGGTTTATAGCAATCAGCCCCAGCATTTT; CDR3aa: CASSIDPNRVYSNQPQHF
d_gene: TRBD2; j_gene: TRBJ2-1; v_gene: TRBV27; abundance: many; CDR3nt: TGTGCCAGCAGTTCCCGAGCGGGGGAGTACAATGAGCAGTTCTTC; CDR3aa: CASSSRAGEYNEQFF
d_gene: TRBD2; j_gene: TRBJ2-1; v_gene: TRBV9; abundance: once; CDR3nt: TGTGCCAGCAGCGTAACGGGTTCGGAGCGGGAGAGCGGTGAGCAGTTCTTC; CDR3aa: CASSVTGSERESGEQFF
d_gene: .; j_gene: TRBJ1-3; v_gene: TRBV27; abundance: many; CDR3nt: TGTGCCAGCAGGACCTTCGGCCGGACAGCCGGAAACACCATATATTTT; CDR3aa: CASRTFGRTAGNTIYF
d_gene: .; j_gene: TRBJ1-6; v_gene: TRBV10-3; abundance: many; CDR3nt: TGTGCCATCAGTGTAAATCAGGGTCTTTATTCACCCCTCCACTTT; CDR3aa: CAISVNQGLYSPLHF
d_gene: .; j_gene: TRBJ1-2; v_gene: TRBV5-8; abundance: many; CDR3nt: TGTGCCAGCAGCTTGGCGGGGAACGCTAACTATGGCTACACCTTC; CDR3aa: CASSLAGNANYGYTF
d_gene: TRBD2; j_gene: TRBJ2-2; v_gene: TRBV12-3/TRBV12-4; abundance: many; CDR3nt: TGTGCCAGCAGTAGACTAGCGGATATGTCCGGGGAGCTGTTTTTT; CDR3aa: CASSRLADMSGELFF
d_gene: .; j_gene: TRBJ2-5; v_gene: TRBV28; abundance: many; CDR3nt: TGTGCCAGCAGTTTCAGCGGGTGGGGGGTCAAAGAGACCCAGTACTTC; CDR3aa: CASSFSGWGVKETQYF
d_gene: TRBD1; j_gene: TRBJ1-4; v_gene: TRBV6-5; abundance: few; CDR3nt: TGTGCCAGCAGTTTCCGGACAGGGTTAAATGAAAAACTGTTTTTT; CDR3aa: CASSFRTGLNEKLFF
d_gene: TRBD2; j_gene: TRBJ2-5; v_gene: TRBV7-2; abundance: many; CDR3nt: TGTGCCAGCAGCTTAGGGCTAGCGGCCCAGGTGGCCCAGTACTTC; CDR3aa: CASSLGLAAQVAQYF
d_gene: TRBD2; j_gene: TRBJ2-2; v_gene: TRBV5-1; abundance: many; CDR3nt: TGCGCCAGCAGCTTGGTGGTGACTAGCGGTACCGGGGAGCTGTTTTTT; CDR3aa: CASSLVVTSGTGELFF
d_gene: TRBD1; j_gene: TRBJ1-5; v_gene: TRBV2; abundance: many; CDR3nt: TGTGCCAGCAGAGAAGGGGGCAGGAACAATCAGCCCCAGCATTTT; CDR3aa: CASREGGRNNQPQHF
d_gene: .; j_gene: TRBJ2-2; v_gene: TRBV27; abundance: .; CDR3nt: TGTGCCAGCAGTTTATATGGCGGGGAGCTGTTTTTT; CDR3aa: CASSLYGGELFF
d_gene: .; j_gene: TRBJ2-7; v_gene: TRBV20-1; abundance: few; CDR3nt: TGCAGTGCCCCGGATTCCCGAAAGACCGAGCAGTACTTC; CDR3aa: CSAPDSRKTEQYF
d_gene: .; j_gene: TRBJ1-4; v_gene: TRBV7-9; abundance: .; CDR3nt: TGTGCCAGCAGCCCCCCCAAAGACCCTGATTCTCCGTTTTTT; CDR3aa: CASSPPKDPDSPFF
d_gene: TRBD1; j_gene: TRBJ1-2; v_gene: TRBV4-1; abundance: many; CDR3nt: TGCGCCAGCAGCCAACCGGGACAGGCTAACTATGGCTACACCTTC; CDR3aa: CASSQPGQANYGYTF
d_gene: TRBD1; j_gene: TRBJ2-1; v_gene: TRBV11-1; abundance: .; CDR3nt: TGTGCCAGCAGCCAGCGGGACAGGGACAATGAGCAGTTCTTC; CDR3aa: CASSQRDRDNEQFF
d_gene: TRBD1; j_gene: TRBJ2-3; v_gene: TRBV14; abundance: .; CDR3nt: TGTGCCAACAGCCATGACGACAGGGGGAGCACAGATACGCAGTATTTT; CDR3aa: CANSHDDRGSTDTQYF
d_gene: .; j_gene: TRBJ1-2; v_gene: TRBV7-9; abundance: .; CDR3nt: TGTGCCAGCACCGAACTCGGGGGGCGCTGGGATGGCTACACCTTC; CDR3aa: CASTELGGRWDGYTF
d_gene: .; j_gene: TRBJ1-4; v_gene: TRBV20-1; abundance: many; CDR3nt: TGCAGTGCCACAGGAGGCCCTAATGAAAAACTGTTTTTT; CDR3aa: CSATGGPNEKLFF
d_gene: .; j_gene: TRBJ1-2; v_gene: TRBV12-3/TRBV12-4; abundance: many; CDR3nt: TGTGCCAGCAGTTTCTCGGAGGGAGGCTACACCTTC; CDR3aa: CASSFSEGGYTF
d_gene: .; j_gene: TRBJ2-2; v_gene: TRBV6-5; abundance: many; CDR3nt: TGTGCCAGCAGTTCCCAGCTTCTGAACACCGGGGAGCTGTTTTTT; CDR3aa: CASSSQLLNTGELFF
d_gene: TRBD1; j_gene: TRBJ1-1; v_gene: TRBV12-3/TRBV12-4; abundance: many; CDR3nt: TGTGCCAGCAGGCCGGGACAGGGATGGTTCACTGAAGCTTTCTTT; CDR3aa: CASRPGQGWFTEAFF
d_gene: .; j_gene: TRBJ1-1; v_gene: TRBV19; abundance: .; CDR3nt: TGTGCCAGTAGCACCACTTCCGCCGTGAACACTGAAGCTTTCTTT; CDR3aa: CASSTTSAVNTEAFF
d_gene: .; j_gene: TRBJ1-5; v_gene: TRBV30; abundance: many; CDR3nt: TGTGCCTGGAGTGTACTGTTCGACAATCAGCCCCAGCATTTT; CDR3aa: CAWSVLFDNQPQHF
d_gene: .; j_gene: TRBJ2-5; v_gene: TRBV4-2; abundance: many; CDR3nt: TGTGCCAGCAGCCTCCTCGGAAGGGGAGAGACCCAGTACTTC; CDR3aa: CASSLLGRGETQYF
d_gene: .; j_gene: TRBJ1-1; v_gene: TRBV20-1; abundance: few; CDR3nt: TGCAGTGCTCAGAGCGGGGGGGCCCACACTGAAGCTTTCTTT; CDR3aa: CSAQSGGAHTEAFF
d_gene: .; j_gene: TRBJ2-2; v_gene: TRBV6-9; abundance: many; CDR3nt: TGTGCCAGCAGTTACGGGGCGACCACCGGGGAGCTGTTTTTT; CDR3aa: CASSYGATTGELFF